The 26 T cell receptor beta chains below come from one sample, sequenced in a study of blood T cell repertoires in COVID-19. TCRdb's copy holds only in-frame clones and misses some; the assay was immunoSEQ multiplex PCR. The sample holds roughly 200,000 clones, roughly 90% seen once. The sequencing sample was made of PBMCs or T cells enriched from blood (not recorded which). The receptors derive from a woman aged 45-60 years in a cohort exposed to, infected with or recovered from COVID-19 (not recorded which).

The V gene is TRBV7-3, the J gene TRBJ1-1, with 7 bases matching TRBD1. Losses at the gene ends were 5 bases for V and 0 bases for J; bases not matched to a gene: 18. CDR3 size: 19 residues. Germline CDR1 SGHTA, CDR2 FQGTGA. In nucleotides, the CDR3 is TGTGCCAGCAGCCCCGGGGGGGACAGAAACCCCTACATGAACACTGAAGCTTTCTTT. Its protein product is CASSPGGDRNPYMNTEAFF.

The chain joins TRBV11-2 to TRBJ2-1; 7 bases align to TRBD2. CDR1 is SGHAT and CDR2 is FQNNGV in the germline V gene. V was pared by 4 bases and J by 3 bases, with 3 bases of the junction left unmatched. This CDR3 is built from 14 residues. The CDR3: CASSSRDYYNEQFF. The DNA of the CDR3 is TGTGCCAGCAGCTCCCGGGACTACTACAATGAGCAGTTCTTC.

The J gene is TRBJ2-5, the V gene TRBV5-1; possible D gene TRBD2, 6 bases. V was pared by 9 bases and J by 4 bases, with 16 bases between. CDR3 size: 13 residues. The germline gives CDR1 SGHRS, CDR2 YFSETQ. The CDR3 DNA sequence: TGCGCCACCCAGGTGGAGGGAGGAGAGACCCAGTACTTC. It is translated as CATQVEGGETQYF. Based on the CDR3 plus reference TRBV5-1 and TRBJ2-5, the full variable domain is KAGVTQTPRYLIKTRGQQVTLSCSPISGHRSVSWYQQTPGQGLQFLFEYFSETQRNKGNFPGRFSGRQFSNSRSEMNVSTLELGDSALYLCATQVEGGETQYFGPGTRLLVL.

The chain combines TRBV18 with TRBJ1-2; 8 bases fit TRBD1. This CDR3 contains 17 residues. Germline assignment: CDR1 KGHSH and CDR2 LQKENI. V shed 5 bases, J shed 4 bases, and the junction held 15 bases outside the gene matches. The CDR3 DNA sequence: TGTGCCAGCTCATCTGTCCCGGGACAGGCTGGGAGCTATGGCTACACCTTC. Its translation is CASSSVPGQAGSYGYTF.

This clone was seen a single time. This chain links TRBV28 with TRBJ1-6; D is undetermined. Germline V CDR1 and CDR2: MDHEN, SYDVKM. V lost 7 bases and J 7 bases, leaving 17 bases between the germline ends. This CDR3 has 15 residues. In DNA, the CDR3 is TGTGCCAGCAAAACTCACGCGGGTGACAATTCACCCCTCCACTTT. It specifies CASKTHAGDNSPLHF. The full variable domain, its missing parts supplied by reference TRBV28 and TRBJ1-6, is DVKVTQSSRYLVKRTGEKVFLECVQDMDHENMFWYRQDPGLGLRLIYFSYDVKMKEKGDIPEGYSVSREKKERFSLILESASTNQTSMYLCASKTHAGDNSPLHFGNGTRLTVT.

For the CDR3, the DNA is TGTGCCAGCAGCAAAACCGACAGGGGGAGAGGCTACACCTTC. Its protein product is CASSKTDRGRGYTF. This chain links TRBV7-9 with TRBJ1-2; 9 nucleotides agree with TRBD1. Germline loops: CDR1 SEHNR, CDR2 FQNEAQ (reference sequence). With 5 bases clipped from V and 8 bases from J, the junction kept 9 bases outside the gene matches. The CDR3 length is 14 residues.

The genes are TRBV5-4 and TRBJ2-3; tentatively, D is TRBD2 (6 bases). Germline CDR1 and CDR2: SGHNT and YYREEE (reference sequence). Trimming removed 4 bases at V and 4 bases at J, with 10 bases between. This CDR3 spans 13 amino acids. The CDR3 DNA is TGTGCCAGCAGCCTGGGGGAGGCAGATACGCAGTATTTT. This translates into CASSLGEADTQYF.

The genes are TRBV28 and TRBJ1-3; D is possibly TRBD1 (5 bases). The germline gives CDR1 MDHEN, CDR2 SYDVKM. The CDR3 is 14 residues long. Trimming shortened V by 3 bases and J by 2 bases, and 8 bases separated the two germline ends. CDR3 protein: CASSFTGPGNTIYF. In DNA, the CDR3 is TGTGCCAGCAGTTTTACAGGCCCTGGAAACACCATATATTTT. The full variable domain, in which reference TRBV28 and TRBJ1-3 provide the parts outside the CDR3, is DVKVTQSSRYLVKRTGEKVFLECVQDMDHENMFWYRQDPGLGLRLIYFSYDVKMKEKGDIPEGYSVSREKKERFSLILESASTNQTSMYLCASSFTGPGNTIYFGEGSWLTVV.

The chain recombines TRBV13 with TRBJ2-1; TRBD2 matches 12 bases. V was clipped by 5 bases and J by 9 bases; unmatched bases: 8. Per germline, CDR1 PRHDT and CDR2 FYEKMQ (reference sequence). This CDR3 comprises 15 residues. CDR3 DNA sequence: TGTGCCAGCAGCCTCTCTAGCGGGGGGGCCCGTGAGCAGTTCTTC. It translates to CASSLSSGGAREQFF.

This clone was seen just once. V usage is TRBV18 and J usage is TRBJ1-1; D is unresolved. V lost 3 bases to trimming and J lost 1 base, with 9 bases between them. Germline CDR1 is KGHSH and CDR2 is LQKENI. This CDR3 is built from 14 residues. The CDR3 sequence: CASSPQAGNTEAFF. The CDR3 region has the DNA TGTGCCAGCTCACCCCAGGCAGGGAACACTGAAGCTTTCTTT. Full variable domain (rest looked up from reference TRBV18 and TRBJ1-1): NAGVMQNPRHLVRRRGQEARLRCSPMKGHSHVYWYRQLPEEGLKFMVYLQKENIIDESGMPKERFSAEFPKEGPSILRIQQVVRGDSAAYFCASSPQAGNTEAFFGQGTRLTVV.

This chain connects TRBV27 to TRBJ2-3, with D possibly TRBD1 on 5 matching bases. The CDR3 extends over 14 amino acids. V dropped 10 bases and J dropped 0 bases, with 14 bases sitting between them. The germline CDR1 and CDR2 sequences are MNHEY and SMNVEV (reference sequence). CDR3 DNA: TGTGCCACCAAGACAGCGATAAGCACAGATACGCAGTATTTT. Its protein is CATKTAISTDTQYF.

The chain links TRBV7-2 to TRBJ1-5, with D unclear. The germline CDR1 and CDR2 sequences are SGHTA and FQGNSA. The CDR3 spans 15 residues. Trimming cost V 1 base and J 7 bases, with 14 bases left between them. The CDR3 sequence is CASSLVEALGQPQHF. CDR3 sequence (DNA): TGTGCCAGCAGCTTAGTGGAGGCTCTCGGGCAGCCCCAGCATTTT.

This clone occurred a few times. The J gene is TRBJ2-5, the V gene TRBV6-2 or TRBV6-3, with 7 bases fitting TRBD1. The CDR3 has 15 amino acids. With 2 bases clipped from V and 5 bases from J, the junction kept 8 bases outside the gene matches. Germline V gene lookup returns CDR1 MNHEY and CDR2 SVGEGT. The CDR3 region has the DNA TGTGCCAGCAGTTACACGGAAACAGGGGTCGAGACCCAGTACTTC. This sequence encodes CASSYTETGVETQYF.

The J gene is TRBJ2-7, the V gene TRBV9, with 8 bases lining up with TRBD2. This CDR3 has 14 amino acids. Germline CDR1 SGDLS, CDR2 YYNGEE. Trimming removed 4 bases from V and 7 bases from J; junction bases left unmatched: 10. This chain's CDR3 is CASSRTVGGDEQYF. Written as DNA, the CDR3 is TGTGCCAGCAGCCGGACCGTCGGGGGGGATGAGCAGTACTTC.

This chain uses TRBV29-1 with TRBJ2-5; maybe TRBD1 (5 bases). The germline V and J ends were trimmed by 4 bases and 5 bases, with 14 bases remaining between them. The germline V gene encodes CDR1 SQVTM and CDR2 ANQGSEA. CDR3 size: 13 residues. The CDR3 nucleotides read TGCAGCGTTGGATCCAGGGTGCGCGAGACCCAGTACTTC. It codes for CSVGSRVRETQYF.

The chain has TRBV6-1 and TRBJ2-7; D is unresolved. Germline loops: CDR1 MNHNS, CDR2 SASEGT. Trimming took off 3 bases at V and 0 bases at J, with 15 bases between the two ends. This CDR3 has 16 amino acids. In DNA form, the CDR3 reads TGTGCCAGCAGTGACCTTATAGCAGATTTCTCCTACGAGCAGTACTTC. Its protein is CASSDLIADFSYEQYF.

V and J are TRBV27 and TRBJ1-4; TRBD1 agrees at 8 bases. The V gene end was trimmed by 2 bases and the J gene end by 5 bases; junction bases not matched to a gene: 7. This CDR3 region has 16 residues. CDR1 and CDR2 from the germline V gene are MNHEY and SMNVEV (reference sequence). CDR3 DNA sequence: TGTGCCAGCAGTTTACTTCGGACAGGGCAAAATGAAAAACTGTTTTTT. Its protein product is CASSLLRTGQNEKLFF.

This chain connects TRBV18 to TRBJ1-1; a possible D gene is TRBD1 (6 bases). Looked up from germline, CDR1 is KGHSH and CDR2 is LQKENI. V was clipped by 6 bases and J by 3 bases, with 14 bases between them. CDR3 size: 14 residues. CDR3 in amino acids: CASSYQGRDTEAFF. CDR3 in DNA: TGTGCCAGCTCGTATCAGGGGCGCGACACTGAAGCTTTCTTT.

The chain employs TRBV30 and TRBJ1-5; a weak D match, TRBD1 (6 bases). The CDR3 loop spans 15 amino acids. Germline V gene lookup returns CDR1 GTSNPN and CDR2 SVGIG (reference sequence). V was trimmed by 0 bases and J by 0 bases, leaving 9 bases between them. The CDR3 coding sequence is TGTGCCTGGAGTGTTGGGGGCCATAGCAATCAGCCCCAGCATTTT. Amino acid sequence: CAWSVGGHSNQPQHF.

CDR3 sequence (DNA): TGTGCCAGCAGTTTTCCAGGACAGGGGATACCCTACGAGCAGTACTTC. Protein sequence: CASSFPGQGIPYEQYF. V and J are TRBV6-6 and TRBJ2-7; 9 bases agree with TRBD1. V shed 4 bases and J 2 bases; nucleotides not matched to a gene: 9. From germline, CDR1 is MNHNY and CDR2 SVGAGI (reference sequence). CDR3 length: 16 residues.

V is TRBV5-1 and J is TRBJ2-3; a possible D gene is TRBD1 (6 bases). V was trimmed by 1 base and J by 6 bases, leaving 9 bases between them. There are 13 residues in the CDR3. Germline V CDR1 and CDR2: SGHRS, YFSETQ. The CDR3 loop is CASSLQGQDTQYF. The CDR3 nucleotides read TGCGCCAGCAGCTTGCAGGGGCAGGATACGCAGTATTTT.

DNA for the CDR3: TGCGCCAGCAGCCAAGATGCGACTCGAGGTAATGAGCAGTTCTTC. It yields the protein CASSQDATRGNEQFF. J is TRBJ2-1 and V is TRBV4-3, with D uncertain. In germline, CDR1 is LGHNA, CDR2 YSLEER. There are 15 residues in the CDR3. The V end was cut by 0 bases, the J end by 7 bases, with 13 bases between.

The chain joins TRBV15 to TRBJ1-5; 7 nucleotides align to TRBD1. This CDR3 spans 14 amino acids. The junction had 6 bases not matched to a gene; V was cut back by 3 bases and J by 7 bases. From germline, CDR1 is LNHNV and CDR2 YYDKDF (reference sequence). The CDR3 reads CATSRRQGMQPQHF. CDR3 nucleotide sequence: TGTGCCACCAGCAGGAGACAGGGAATGCAGCCCCAGCATTTT.

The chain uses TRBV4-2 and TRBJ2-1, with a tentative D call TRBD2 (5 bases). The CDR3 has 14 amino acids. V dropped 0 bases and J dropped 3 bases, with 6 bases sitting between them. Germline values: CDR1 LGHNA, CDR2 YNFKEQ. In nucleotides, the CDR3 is TGTGCCAGCAGCCAAGACCGGGACTACAATGAGCAGTTCTTC. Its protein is CASSQDRDYNEQFF.

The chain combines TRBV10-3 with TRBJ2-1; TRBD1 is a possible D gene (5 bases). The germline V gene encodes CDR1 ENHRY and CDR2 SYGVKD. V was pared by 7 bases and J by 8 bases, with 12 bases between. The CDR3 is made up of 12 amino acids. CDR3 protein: CAIKQGVDEQFF. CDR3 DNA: TGTGCCATCAAGCAGGGCGTAGATGAGCAGTTCTTC.

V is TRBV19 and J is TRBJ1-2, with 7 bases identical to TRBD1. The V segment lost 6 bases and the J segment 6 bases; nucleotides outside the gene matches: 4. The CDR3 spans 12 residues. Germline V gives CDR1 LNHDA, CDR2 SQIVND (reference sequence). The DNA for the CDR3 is TGTGCCAGTAGCCCTGGGACAGATGGCTACACCTTC. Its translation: CASSPGTDGYTF.